What follows is one TCR beta chain and its context. Its antigen is still unknown. Every contributor of samples was a Caucasian grown-up residing in Nashville, Tennessee. The table came from immunoSEQ multiplex PCR; TCRdb's copy has only in-frame clones and leaves some out. Of about 600,000 clones in the sample, 95% to 98% are singletons; the top ten hold around 0.057%. The data were obtained in a study of shared clonotypes between healthy human individuals. Study conclusions and caveats: Donor clonotype sharing was expected to depend on sequencing depth. Rarefaction revealed incomplete sorted-subset sequencing despite large depth.

The CDR3 is made up of 15 amino acids. Losses at the gene ends were 3 bases for V and 10 bases for J; bases not matched to a gene: 7. From germline, CDR1 is LNHDA and CDR2 SQIVND (reference sequence). The TCR was taken from a woman under 40 in good health. The chain links TRBV19 to TRBJ2-1, with 12 bases fitting TRBD2. Sequenced sample: naive CD4+ T cells sorted from blood. Indicated subset: CD45RA+ positively selected. CDR3 coding DNA: TGTGCCAGTAGTATGGAGACTAGCGGGAGTTGGGAGCAGTTCTTC. It yields the protein CASSMETSGSWEQFF.